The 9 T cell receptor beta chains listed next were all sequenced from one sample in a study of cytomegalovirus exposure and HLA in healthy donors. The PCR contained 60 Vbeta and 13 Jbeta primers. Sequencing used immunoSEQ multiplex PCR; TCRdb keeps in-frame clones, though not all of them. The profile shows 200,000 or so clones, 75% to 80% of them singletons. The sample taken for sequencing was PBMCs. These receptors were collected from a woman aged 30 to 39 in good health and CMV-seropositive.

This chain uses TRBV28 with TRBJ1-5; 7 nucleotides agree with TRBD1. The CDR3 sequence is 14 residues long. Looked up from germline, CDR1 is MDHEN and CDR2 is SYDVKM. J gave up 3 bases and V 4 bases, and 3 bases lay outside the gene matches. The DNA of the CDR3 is TGTGCCAGCAGTTCCGGGACAGTCAATCAGCCCCAGCATTTT. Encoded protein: CASSSGTVNQPQHF.

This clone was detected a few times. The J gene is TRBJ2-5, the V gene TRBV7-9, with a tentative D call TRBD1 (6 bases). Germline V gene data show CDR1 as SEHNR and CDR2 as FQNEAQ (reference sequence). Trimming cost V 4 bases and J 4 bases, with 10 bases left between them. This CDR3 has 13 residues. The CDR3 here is CASSWTVGETQYF. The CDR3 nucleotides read TGTGCCAGCAGCTGGACAGTTGGAGAGACCCAGTACTTC.

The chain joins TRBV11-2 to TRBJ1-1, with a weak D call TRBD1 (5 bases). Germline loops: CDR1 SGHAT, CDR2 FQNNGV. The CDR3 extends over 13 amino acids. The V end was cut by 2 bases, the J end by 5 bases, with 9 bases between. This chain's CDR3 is CASSLRGMTEAFF. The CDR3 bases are TGTGCCAGCAGCTTACGGGGGATGACTGAAGCTTTCTTT.

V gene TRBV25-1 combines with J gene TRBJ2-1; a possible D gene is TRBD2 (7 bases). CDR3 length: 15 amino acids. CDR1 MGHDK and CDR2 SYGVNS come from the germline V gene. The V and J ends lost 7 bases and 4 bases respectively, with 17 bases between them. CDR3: CASTQAGAQYNEQFF. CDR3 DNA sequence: TGTGCCAGCACCCAGGCGGGGGCTCAATACAATGAGCAGTTCTTC.

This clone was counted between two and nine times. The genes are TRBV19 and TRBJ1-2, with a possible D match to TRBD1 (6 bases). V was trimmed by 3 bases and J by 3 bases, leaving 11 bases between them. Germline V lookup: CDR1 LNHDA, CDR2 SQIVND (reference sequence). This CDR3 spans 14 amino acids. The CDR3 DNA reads TGTGCCAGTAGTATGGGGAGGGGGTACTATGGCTACACCTTC. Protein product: CASSMGRGYYGYTF.

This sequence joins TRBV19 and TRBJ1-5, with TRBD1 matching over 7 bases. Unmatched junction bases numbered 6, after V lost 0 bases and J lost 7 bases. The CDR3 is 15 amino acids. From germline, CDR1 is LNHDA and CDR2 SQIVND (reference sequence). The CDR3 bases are TGTGCCAGTAGTATAGAGGGACAGTTTAGACAGCCCCAGCATTTT. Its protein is CASSIEGQFRQPQHF.

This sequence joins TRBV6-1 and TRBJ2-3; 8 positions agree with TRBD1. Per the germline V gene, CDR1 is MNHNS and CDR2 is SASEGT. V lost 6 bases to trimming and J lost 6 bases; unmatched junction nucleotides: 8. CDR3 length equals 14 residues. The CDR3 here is CASSVRTGRDTQYF. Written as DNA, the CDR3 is TGTGCCAGCAGCGTAAGGACAGGGCGGGATACGCAGTATTTT.

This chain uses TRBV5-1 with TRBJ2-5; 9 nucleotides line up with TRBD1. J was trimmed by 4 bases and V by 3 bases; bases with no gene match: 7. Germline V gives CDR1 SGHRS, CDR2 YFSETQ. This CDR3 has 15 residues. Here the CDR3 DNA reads TGCGCCAGCAGCTACGGACAGGGGAAGATAGAGACCCAGTACTTC. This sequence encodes CASSYGQGKIETQYF. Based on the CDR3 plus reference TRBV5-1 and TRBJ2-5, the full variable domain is KAGVTQTPRYLIKTRGQQVTLSCSPISGHRSVSWYQQTPGQGLQFLFEYFSETQRNKGNFPGRFSGRQFSNSRSEMNVSTLELGDSALYLCASSYGQGKIETQYFGPGTRLLVL.

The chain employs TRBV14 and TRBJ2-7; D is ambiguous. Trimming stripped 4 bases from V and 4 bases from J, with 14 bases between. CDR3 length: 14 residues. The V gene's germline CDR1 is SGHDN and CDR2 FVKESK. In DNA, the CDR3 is TGTGCCAGCAGCCCCCAGATAGCAGTGTACGAGCAGTACTTC. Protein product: CASSPQIAVYEQYF.